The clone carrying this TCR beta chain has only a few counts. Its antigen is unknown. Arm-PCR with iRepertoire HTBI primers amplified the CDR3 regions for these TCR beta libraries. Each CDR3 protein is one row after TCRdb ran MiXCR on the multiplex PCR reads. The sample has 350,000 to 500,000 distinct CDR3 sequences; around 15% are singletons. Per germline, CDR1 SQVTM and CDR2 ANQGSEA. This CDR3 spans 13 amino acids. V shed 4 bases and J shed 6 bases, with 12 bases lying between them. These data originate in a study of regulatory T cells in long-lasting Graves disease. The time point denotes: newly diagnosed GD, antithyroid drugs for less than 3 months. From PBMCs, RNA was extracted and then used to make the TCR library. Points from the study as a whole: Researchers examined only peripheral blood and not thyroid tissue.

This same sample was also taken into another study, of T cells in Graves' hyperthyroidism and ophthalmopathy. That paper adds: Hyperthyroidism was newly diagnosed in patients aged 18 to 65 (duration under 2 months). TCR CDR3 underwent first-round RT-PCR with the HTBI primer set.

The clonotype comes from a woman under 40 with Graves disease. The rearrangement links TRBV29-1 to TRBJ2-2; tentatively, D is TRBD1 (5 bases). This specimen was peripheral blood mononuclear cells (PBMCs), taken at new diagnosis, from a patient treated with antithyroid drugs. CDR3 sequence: CSVAGDSSGELFF. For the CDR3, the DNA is TGCAGCGTTGCCGGAGACAGCTCCGGGGAGCTGTTTTTT.